This T cell receptor beta chain appears in the sequencing data of a study of post-analysis software for immune sequencing data. Study as a whole: Courses of disease covered relapsing-remitting, secondary progressive and progressive-relapsing multiple sclerosis.

This CDR3 is 17 amino acids long. Germline CDR1 reads SGHRS; CDR2 reads YFSETQ. Overall study results and limits: People with multiple sclerosis had a significantly lower normalized Chao1 diversity than controls did. F measure showed strong co-clustering of same-batch samples. Roughly five TRBV segments were significantly more frequent in patients than in controls. TRBV5-6, TRBV5-1 and TRBV20-1 were among these segments.

This clonotype was seen a handful of times. What it recognizes is unknown. The junction departs from the called germline gene at one end, perhaps through a read error. cDNA libraries for TCR beta contained unique molecular identifiers. One entry per CDR3 protein, called by TCRdb with MiXCR from the PCR reads. The table records almost 700,000 distinct CDR3 sequences, 59% of them present only once. The chain combines TRBV5-1 with TRBJ2-5, with D perhaps matching TRBD2 (6 bases). The TCR sequence derives from a girl aged 2-10 years with multiple sclerosis. The sequenced material came from blood. The CDR3 DNA sequence: TGCGCCAGCAGCTTGGGGGTCCAGGGAGGATACCAAGAGACCCAGTACTTT. Its translation is CASSLGVQGGYQETQYF.